Listed here are 11 T cell receptor beta chains from one sample, sequenced in a study of blood T cell repertoires in COVID-19 (dated by TCRdb to the early 2020s). Receptors were amplified or captured by the immunoSEQ multiplex PCR assay. Here the immuneACCESS table is served through TCRdb, limited to in-frame sequences with V and J called. Missing clones are a known gap in these copies; in checked studies unresolved V genes cover under half, and the rest lacks a known reason. In this sample the table shows some 300,000 clones, around nine tenths of which occur a single time. The ten largest account for more than 9% of the sample. Sequencing was done on a sample of PBMCs or T cells enriched from blood (not recorded which). The receptors shown here come from a woman in her thirties who had recovered from COVID-19.

V gene TRBV28 combines with J gene TRBJ1-2; TRBD1 matches 8 bases. With 6 bases clipped from V and 4 bases from J, the junction kept 10 bases outside the gene matches. The CDR3 has 15 residues. Germline CDR1 reads MDHEN; CDR2 reads SYDVKM. CDR3 region: CASRWTGTRSYGYTF. In nucleotides, the CDR3 is TGTGCCAGCAGGTGGACAGGGACAAGGAGCTATGGCTACACCTTC.

The table lists this clone with a few counts. CDR3 in amino acids: CASSLGGQGRNEQFF. In DNA, the CDR3 is TGTGCCAGCAGCTTAGGGGGACAGGGACGCAATGAGCAGTTCTTC. The rearrangement joins TRBV7-2 to TRBJ2-1; 9 bases map to TRBD1. The germline V gene encodes CDR1 SGHTA and CDR2 FQGNSA. J gave up 6 bases and V 1 base, and 4 bases lay outside the gene matches. The CDR3 has 15 amino acids.

The chain is built from TRBV5-4 and TRBJ2-3; 7 nucleotides line up with TRBD1. Germline V gene data show CDR1 as SGHNT and CDR2 as YYREEE (reference sequence). The CDR3 runs to 17 residues. Trimming removed 0 bases from V and 4 bases from J; junction bases left unmatched: 11. The CDR3 spells CASSLGAPGQLADTQYF. In DNA form, the CDR3 reads TGTGCCAGCAGCTTGGGTGCCCCGGGACAGTTGGCAGATACGCAGTATTTT. Complete variable domain (other parts from reference TRBV5-4 and TRBJ2-3): ETGVTQSPTHLIKTRGQQVTLRCSSQSGHNTVSWYQQALGQGPQFIFQYYREEENGRGNFPPRFSGLQFPNYSSELNVNALELDDSALYLCASSLGAPGQLADTQYFGPGTRLTVL.

The count of this clone is one. The rearrangement joins TRBV5-1 to TRBJ2-4; 7 bases align to TRBD1. V gave up 0 bases and J gave up 2 bases; unmatched junction bases: 2. CDR1 and CDR2 (germline): SGHRS, YFSETQ. This CDR3 contains 15 residues. The CDR3 sequence: CASSLEQGTKNIQYF. CDR3 sequence (DNA): TGCGCCAGCAGCTTGGAACAGGGGACCAAAAACATTCAGTACTTC.

J is TRBJ2-7 and V is TRBV5-1, with TRBD2 matching 9 bases. V was clipped by 2 bases and J by 0 bases; unmatched bases: 3. CDR1 is SGHRS and CDR2 is YFSETQ in the germline V gene. The CDR3 is 15 residues long. The CDR3 bases are TGCGCCAGCAGCTTACTAGCGGGCAGCTCCTACGAGCAGTACTTC. Amino acid sequence: CASSLLAGSSYEQYF.

This clone has just a few counts. This chain links TRBV7-2 with TRBJ2-3, with D perhaps matching TRBD2 (5 bases). Germline loops: CDR1 SGHTA, CDR2 FQGNSA. The V end was cut by 5 bases, the J end by 4 bases, with 10 bases between. The CDR3 sequence is 13 residues long. The CDR3 DNA follows: TGTGCCAGCAGCATGGACTTTTCAGATACGCAGTATTTT. This translates into CASSMDFSDTQYF.

The chain carries TRBV6-5 and TRBJ1-3; 8 nucleotides agree with TRBD1. The CDR3 covers 15 residues. Germline loops: CDR1 MNHEY, CDR2 SVGAGI. The trim removed 5 bases at V and 3 bases at J, leaving 6 bases unmatched. The CDR3 nucleotides are TGTGCCAGCAGTCTTCAGGGGGCAGGTGGAAACACCATATATTTT. This codes for CASSLQGAGGNTIYF.

This clone occurred once. This rearrangement joins TRBV18 to TRBJ2-3, with 8 nucleotides matching TRBD2. CDR1 KGHSH and CDR2 LQKENI come from the germline V gene. V shed 2 bases, J shed 2 bases, and the junction held 6 bases outside the gene matches. This CDR3 has 16 amino acids. This CDR3 is CASSPRTSSHTDTQYF. The CDR3 DNA reads TGTGCCAGCTCACCAAGGACTAGCTCGCACACAGATACGCAGTATTTT.

This chain connects TRBV5-4 to TRBJ2-3, with 11 positions matching TRBD1. The CDR3 is 18 amino acids. Germline-derived CDR1 and CDR2 are SGHNT and YYREEE (reference sequence). V shed 0 bases and J 2 bases; nucleotides not matched to a gene: 8. As DNA, the CDR3 is TGTGCCAGCAGCTTGGACTGGGGACAGGGGGAGTACACAGATACGCAGTATTTT. Its protein is CASSLDWGQGEYTDTQYF.

The V call is TRBV21-1, the J call TRBJ1-2; whether TRBD1, the table's D call, matches the DNA was not checked. TRBV21-1 is described as a pseudogene. The CDR3 extends over 13 amino acids. In DNA form, the CDR3 reads TGTGCCAGCAATGACAGGGTAGTCGGTGGCTACACCTTC. It translates to CASNDRVVGGYTF.

Only a few counts were recorded for this clone. This chain connects TRBV5-1 to TRBJ1-4, with 7 nucleotides matching TRBD1. CDR3 length: 14 amino acids. V lost 2 bases, J lost 8 bases, and 6 bases stayed unmatched. In germline, CDR1 is SGHRS, CDR2 YFSETQ. The CDR3 coding sequence is TGCGCCAGCAGCTTTAAGGGGGCCGAGGAAAAACTGTTTTTT. As protein: CASSFKGAEEKLFF.